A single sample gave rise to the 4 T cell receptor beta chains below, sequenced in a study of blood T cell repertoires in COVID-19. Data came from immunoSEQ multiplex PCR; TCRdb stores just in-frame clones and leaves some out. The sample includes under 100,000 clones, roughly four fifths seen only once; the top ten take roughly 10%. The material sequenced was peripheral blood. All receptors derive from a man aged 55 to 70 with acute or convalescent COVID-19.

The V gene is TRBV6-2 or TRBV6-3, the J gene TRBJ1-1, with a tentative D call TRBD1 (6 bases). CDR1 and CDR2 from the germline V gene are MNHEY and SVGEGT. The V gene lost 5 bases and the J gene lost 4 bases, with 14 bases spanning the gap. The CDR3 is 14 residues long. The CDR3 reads CASSNIGGGTEAFF. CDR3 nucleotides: TGTGCCAGCAGTAACATAGGGGGGGGCACTGAAGCTTTCTTT.

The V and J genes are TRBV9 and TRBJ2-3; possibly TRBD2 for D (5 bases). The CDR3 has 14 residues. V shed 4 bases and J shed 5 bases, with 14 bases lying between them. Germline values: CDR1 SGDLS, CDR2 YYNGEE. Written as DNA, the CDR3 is TGTGCCAGCAGCCCGCGACCAGGAGGAGATACGCAGTATTTT. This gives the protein CASSPRPGGDTQYF.

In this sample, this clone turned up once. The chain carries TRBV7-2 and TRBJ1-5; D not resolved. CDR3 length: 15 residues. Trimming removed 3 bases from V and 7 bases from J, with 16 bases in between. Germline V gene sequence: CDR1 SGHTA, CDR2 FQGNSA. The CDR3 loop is CASSFTTVPRQPQHF. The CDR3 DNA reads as TGTGCCAGCAGCTTTACGACGGTACCCAGGCAGCCCCAGCATTTT.

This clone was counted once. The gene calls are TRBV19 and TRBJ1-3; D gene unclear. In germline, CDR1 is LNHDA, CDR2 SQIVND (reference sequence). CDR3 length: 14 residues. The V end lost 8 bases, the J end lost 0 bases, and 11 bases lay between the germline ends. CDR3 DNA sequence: TGTGCCAGTTTGACACCTTCCTCTGGAAACACCATATATTTT. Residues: CASLTPSSGNTIYF.